The next 13 T cell receptor beta chains were all read from a single sample in a study of T cell repertoires in cytomegalovirus infection (dated by TCRdb to between 2018 and 2021). These reads were obtained on an Illumina HiSeq 1500. The raw public reads went through TCRdb reprocessing: fastp at Q25, MiXCR clone calling, in-frame beta chains kept. Rows merge per CDR3 protein into single entries with the most common DNA and genes. A total of roughly 500,000 distinct CDR3 sequences appear in this sample, 16% of them only once. Clones ranked in the top ten supply roughly a quarter of the sample. Input material: CD8+ T cells from PBMCs. The receptor source for this set is a human donor in good health (CMV status not recorded). Some clones in this sample may be carry-over from other donors' samples.

V usage is TRBV24-1 and J usage is TRBJ2-1; 16 nucleotides match TRBD2. The CDR3 length is 19 residues. Germline V gene sequence: CDR1 KGHDR, CDR2 SFDVKD. V lost 6 bases, J lost 3 bases, and 10 bases stayed unmatched. CDR3 DNA: TGTGCCACCAGTACCCCGGGACTAGCGGGAGGGCCGATCTACAATGAGCAGTTCTTC. Translated: CATSTPGLAGGPIYNEQFF.

V and J are TRBV9 and TRBJ2-3, with D tentatively TRBD2 (7 bases). Germline V gene sequence: CDR1 SGDLS, CDR2 YYNGEE. Trimming removed 0 bases from V and 5 bases from J, with 13 bases in between. The CDR3 totals 15 residues. For the CDR3, the DNA is TGTGCCAGCAGCGTAGAAGGGGGGGCCGGAGATACGCAGTATTTT. This gives the protein CASSVEGGAGDTQYF.

There are many counts of this clonotype. J is TRBJ2-5 and V is TRBV7-8; 8 nucleotides line up with TRBD1. The CDR3 length is 16 residues. The ends lost 2 bases at V and 1 base at J; junction bases unmatched: 6. CDR1 SGHVS and CDR2 FQNEAQ come from the germline V gene. In nucleotides, the CDR3 is TGTGCCAGCAGCTTAAGGGCAGGGGGCCTCCAAGAGACCCAGTACTTC. It specifies CASSLRAGGLQETQYF. Full variable domain (outside the CDR3, taken from reference TRBV7-8 and TRBJ2-5): GAGVSQSPRYKVAKRGQDVALRCDPISGHVSLFWYQQALGQGPEFLTYFQNEAQLDKSGLPSDRFFAERPEGSVSTLKIQRTQQEDSAVYLCASSLRAGGLQETQYFGPGTRLLVL.

The chain joins TRBV6-1 to TRBJ2-1; the D is unclear. The CDR3 is 14 amino acids. V lost 10 bases and J lost 5, with 18 bases in between. Germline lookup yields CDR1 MNHNS and CDR2 SASEGT. CDR3 sequence: CAIPWEAYHNEQFF. CDR3 bases: TGTGCCATCCCGTGGGAAGCCTACCACAATGAGCAGTTCTTC.

The chain uses TRBV28 and TRBJ1-6; D not resolved. V was shortened by 2 bases and J by 14 bases, with 10 bases between the two germline ends. This CDR3 spans 12 amino acids. Germline assignment: CDR1 MDHEN and CDR2 SYDVKM. CDR3 DNA sequence: TGTGCCAGCAGTTTAGAAGGAGTGGCCCTCCACTTT. This encodes CASSLEGVALHF.

This clonotype occurred a few times. The rearrangement links TRBV19 to TRBJ1-6, with D hard to call. Trimming stripped 7 bases from V and 0 bases from J, with 13 bases between. Germline V gene sequence: CDR1 LNHDA, CDR2 SQIVND (reference sequence). The CDR3 has 16 residues. In nucleotides, the CDR3 is TGTGCCAGTAACCAGGACCCGAGCTCCTATAATTCACCCCTCCACTTT. It encodes CASNQDPSSYNSPLHF.

The rearrangement links TRBV5-1 to TRBJ2-7, with D possibly TRBD1 on 6 matching bases. V shed 6 bases and J shed 5 bases, with 18 bases lying between them. Germline CDR1 reads SGHRS; CDR2 reads YFSETQ. This CDR3 has 14 amino acids. The CDR3 sequence: CASTYGTPRNEQYF. The CDR3 region has the DNA TGCGCCAGCACCTACGGGACACCGAGGAACGAGCAGTACTTC.

The chain has TRBV5-6 and TRBJ2-7; 7 bases align to TRBD1. J gave up 1 base and V 0 bases, and 4 bases lay outside the gene matches. Germline V gene data show CDR1 as SGHDT and CDR2 as YYEEEE. This CDR3 contains 15 residues. The CDR3 DNA reads TGTGCCAGCAGCTTGGGAGGGGGCTGGTCCTACGAGCAGTACTTC. Translation: CASSLGGGWSYEQYF.

About this clonotype itself: As the CDR3 is not closed by the conserved phenylalanine or tryptophan, this likely results from a read error. Because the CDR3's place on the DNA is in doubt, the DNA is left out and the CDR3 is given as listed by TCRdb. The chain has TRBV7-3 and TRBJ1-2; the table's D gene call, TRBD1, was not cross checked with the DNA. Termini included, the CDR3 measures 15 amino acids. Germline values: CDR1 SGHTA, CDR2 FQGTGA. The CDR3 reads CASSPTGGNDYGYSL.

This clonotype was detected only a few times. The chain combines TRBV20-1 with TRBJ2-1, with D possibly TRBD2 on 5 matching bases. Trimming removed 0 bases at V and 7 bases at J, with 13 bases between. CDR1 DFQATT and CDR2 SNEGSKA come from the germline V gene (reference sequence). This CDR3 region has 14 residues. This CDR3 reads CSARDSAGWNEQFF. DNA for the CDR3: TGCAGTGCTAGAGATAGCGCAGGATGGAATGAGCAGTTCTTC.

The CDR3 is CASHMRGAGYEQYF. In nucleotides, the CDR3 is TGTGCCAGCCATATGCGGGGGGCAGGCTACGAGCAGTACTTC. The gene calls are TRBV6-2 or TRBV6-3 and TRBJ2-7; 8 bases agree with TRBD2. V shed 8 bases and J 3 bases; nucleotides not matched to a gene: 9. The CDR3 consists of 14 residues. CDR1 is MNHEY and CDR2 is SVGEGT in the germline V gene.

Note on this clonotype: At one of its ends the junction is not consistent with the germline gene, which may arise from a read error. The chain combines TRBV28 with TRBJ2-3; D gene ambiguous. CDR3 length: 14 residues. Germline V lookup: CDR1 MDHEN, CDR2 SYDVKM. The CDR3 DNA follows: TGTGCCAGCAGTTTTGGCGGATACACAGATATGCAGTATTTT. This encodes CASSFGGYTDMQYF.

The chain employs TRBV5-4 and TRBJ2-7; 7 bases are a match to TRBD2. Per germline, CDR1 SGHNT and CDR2 YYREEE (reference sequence). This CDR3 contains 13 residues. V was pared by 4 bases and J by 5 bases, with 6 bases of the junction left unmatched. CDR3 sequence (DNA): TGTGCCAGCAGCATAAGCGGGGACCACGAGCAGTACTTC. Protein: CASSISGDHEQYF.